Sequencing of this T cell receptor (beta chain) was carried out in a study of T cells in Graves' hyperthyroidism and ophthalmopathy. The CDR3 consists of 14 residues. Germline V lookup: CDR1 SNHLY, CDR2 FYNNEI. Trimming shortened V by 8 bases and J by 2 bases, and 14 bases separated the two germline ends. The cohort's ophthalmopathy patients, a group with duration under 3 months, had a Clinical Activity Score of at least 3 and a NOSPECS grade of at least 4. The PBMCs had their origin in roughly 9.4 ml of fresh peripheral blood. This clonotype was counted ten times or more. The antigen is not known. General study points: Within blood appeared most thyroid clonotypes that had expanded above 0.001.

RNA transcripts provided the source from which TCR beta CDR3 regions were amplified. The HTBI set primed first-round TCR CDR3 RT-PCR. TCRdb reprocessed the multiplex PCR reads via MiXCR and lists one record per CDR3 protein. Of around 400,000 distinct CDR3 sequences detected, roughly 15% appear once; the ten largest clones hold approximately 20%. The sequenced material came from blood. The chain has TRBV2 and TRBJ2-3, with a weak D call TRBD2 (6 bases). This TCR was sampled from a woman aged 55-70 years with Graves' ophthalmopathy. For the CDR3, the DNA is TGTGCCAGCCGCAGGGAGGCTTTCACAGATACGCAGTATTTT. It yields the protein CASRREAFTDTQYF.